The clone carrying this T cell receptor beta chain came up once. J was trimmed by 1 base and V by 4 bases; bases with no gene match: 16. The germline gives CDR1 SGDLS, CDR2 YYNGEE. The CDR3 is 20 amino acids. These data are taken from a study of blood T cell repertoires in COVID-19. As for the study in general: T cells, B-cell-depleted T cells, or PBMCs supplied cDNA or gDNA.

In the original processing: Amplification of reference gene primers provided the estimated nucleated cell counts. The protocol was immunoSEQ multiplex PCR, while the TCRdb copy is restricted to in-frame clones and leaves out a portion. V and J calls and clone size follow that table, whereas D and trimming were derived from the DNA. The sample carries roughly 260,000 clones, approximately 90% recorded once. This clonotype was sampled from a man between 60 and 75 years old who had recovered from COVID-19. V gene TRBV9 combines with J gene TRBJ2-6; TRBD1 aligns across 8 bases. What was sequenced was peripheral blood. The CDR3 is CASSPRTGPVRWSGANVLTF. Here the CDR3 DNA reads TGTGCCAGCAGCCCCAGGACAGGGCCGGTGCGGTGGTCTGGGGCCAACGTCCTGACTTTC.